These 30 T cell receptor beta chains were all obtained from the same sample, sequenced in a study of T-cell memory formation after mild COVID-19. TCRdb re-called the 5' RACE reads with MiXCR, one entry per CDR3 protein. Here the sample spans about 210,000 distinct CDR3 sequences, around 25% being singletons. Sequenced: PBMCs or a T cell subset sorted from them (not recorded which). These receptor sequences come from an adult woman who had mild COVID-19 (a few samples of this study predate the infection). Cell type and time point are not known.

V gene TRBV5-1 combines with J gene TRBJ1-2, with D unresolved. Per the germline V gene, CDR1 is SGHRS and CDR2 is YFSETQ. CDR3 length equals 14 residues. The V end was cut by 0 bases, the J end by 8 bases, with 14 bases between. DNA for the CDR3: TGCGCCAGCAGCTTGGATGGAGGGTCAGGAGGCTACACCTTC. It specifies CASSLDGGSGGYTF.

Only one count was recorded for this clonotype. The V and J genes are TRBV29-1 and TRBJ2-2; the D call may be TRBD1 or TRBD2 (5 bases each). The length of the CDR3 is 17 residues. The V gene lost 1 base and the J gene lost 0 bases, with 15 bases spanning the gap. Germline V gene data show CDR1 as SQVTM and CDR2 as ANQGSEA. Written as DNA, the CDR3 is TGCAGCGTTGAAGTGGGATGGGGGTTTCCGAACACCGGGGAGCTGTTTTTT. As protein: CSVEVGWGFPNTGELFF.

This clonotype was detected only a few times. V gene TRBV29-1 combines with J gene TRBJ2-7; 7 positions match TRBD2. V was clipped by 4 bases and J by 2 bases; unmatched bases: 5. The CDR3 runs 13 residues. Germline loops: CDR1 SQVTM, CDR2 ANQGSEA. The CDR3 protein is CSVVTSDAYEQYF. In DNA form, the CDR3 reads TGCAGCGTTGTAACTAGCGATGCCTACGAGCAGTACTTC.

This chain joins TRBV23-1 and TRBJ2-1, with D tentatively TRBD2 (5 bases). TRBV23-1 is treated as an ORF (open reading frame) with a function not yet certain. The CDR3 has 16 residues. With 0 bases removed from V and 9 bases from J, the gap between germline ends came to 18 bases. DNA for the CDR3: TGCGCCAGCAGTCAATCGAGGGTTCCGAAAGGCGGTGAGCAGTTCTTC. It yields the protein CASSQSRVPKGGEQFF.

J is TRBJ2-1 and V is TRBV6-5; 9 positions match TRBD1. V was clipped by 6 bases and J by 6 bases; unmatched bases: 12. Germline loops: CDR1 MNHEY, CDR2 SVGAGI. This CDR3 region has 16 residues. The CDR3 reads CASSQTPGQGLNEQFF. The CDR3 DNA sequence: TGTGCCAGCAGCCAAACCCCGGGACAGGGTCTCAATGAGCAGTTCTTC.

V usage is TRBV18 and J usage is TRBJ2-3; D gene ambiguous. Germline CDR1 is KGHSH and CDR2 is LQKENI. With 4 bases removed from V and 6 bases from J, the gap between germline ends came to 11 bases. This CDR3 has 13 amino acids. The CDR3, as DNA: TGTGCCAGCTCACAAGCCGGAAGTGATACGCAGTATTTT. Amino acids: CASSQAGSDTQYF. Supplemented by reference TRBV18 and TRBJ2-3, the full variable domain reads NAGVMQNPRHLVRRRGQEARLRCSPMKGHSHVYWYRQLPEEGLKFMVYLQKENIIDESGMPKERFSAEFPKEGPSILRIQQVVRGDSAAYFCASSQAGSDTQYFGPGTRLTVL.

This clonotype was found a few times. The chain joins TRBV20-1 to TRBJ2-1; D is perhaps TRBD2 (6 bases). V was clipped by 2 bases and J by 4 bases, with 18 bases between them. CDR3 size: 16 residues. Germline values: CDR1 DFQATT, CDR2 SNEGSKA (reference sequence). The CDR3 region has the DNA TGCAGTGCTAGACAGCTGGGCGGGGATATATACAATGAGCAGTTCTTC. It yields the protein CSARQLGGDIYNEQFF.

The chain links TRBV20-1 to TRBJ2-1; no firm D call. The CDR3 is 16 residues long. V was trimmed by 1 base and J by 2 bases, leaving 15 bases between them. Germline V gene sequence: CDR1 DFQATT, CDR2 SNEGSKA (reference sequence). CDR3 protein: CSARARSEETYNEQFF. The DNA of the CDR3 is TGCAGTGCTAGAGCCCGAAGTGAGGAAACCTACAATGAGCAGTTCTTC.

This clonotype came up a few times. The rearrangement joins TRBV4-3 to TRBJ2-7, with 13 bases identical to TRBD2. Trimming cost V 1 base and J 2 bases; bases outside gene matches: 2. CDR3 size: 16 residues. Germline assignment: CDR1 LGHNA and CDR2 YSLEER. The CDR3, as DNA: TGCGCCAGCAGCCAAGGACTAGCGGGAGGCACCTACGAGCAGTACTTC. Protein: CASSQGLAGGTYEQYF.

The V call is TRBV2, the J call TRBJ2-1; D not resolved. Trimming took 5 bases from V and 0 from J, leaving 14 bases between them. CDR1 and CDR2 (germline): SNHLY, FYNNEI. CDR3 size: 16 residues. CDR3 amino acids: CASSSFGLSSYNEQFF. The DNA for the CDR3 is TGTGCCAGCAGTAGCTTCGGCTTGAGCTCCTACAATGAGCAGTTCTTC.

This chain uses TRBV7-9 with TRBJ1-1; 7 nucleotides match TRBD1. The trim removed 5 bases at V and 4 bases at J, leaving 10 bases unmatched. The V gene's germline CDR1 is SEHNR and CDR2 FQNEAQ (reference sequence). The CDR3 runs 15 residues. In nucleotides, the CDR3 is TGTGCCAGCAGCCAAGTGACAGGGTTGAGCACTGAAGCTTTCTTT. Protein product: CASSQVTGLSTEAFF.

About this clonotype: A read error may account for a junction end that differs from germline. V is TRBV7-6 and J is TRBJ2-1; TRBD1 agrees at 8 bases. The CDR3 covers 13 residues. The germline CDR1 and CDR2 sequences are SGHVS and FNYEAQ. The CDR3 loop is CASSDRGGSRPIF. Here the CDR3 DNA reads TGTGCCAGCAGCGACAGGGGAGGTTCTAGGCCTATCTTC.

This clonotype has a handful of counts. The rearrangement uses TRBV12-3 or TRBV12-4 and TRBJ2-1; no reliable D call. This CDR3 comprises 13 residues. With 4 bases removed from V and 8 bases from J, the gap between germline ends came to 12 bases. In DNA, the CDR3 is TGTGCCAGCAGTTCCCTCGGTCCCGATGAGCAGTTCTTC. Translated: CASSSLGPDEQFF.

This clonotype was detected only a few times. The chain carries TRBV9 and TRBJ2-7, with TRBD1 as a possible D gene (6 bases). CDR3 length equals 12 residues. From germline, CDR1 is SGDLS and CDR2 YYNGEE. Trimming pared 0 bases from V and 6 bases from J, leaving 7 bases between. CDR3 protein: CASSVEGGEQYF. DNA for the CDR3: TGTGCCAGCAGCGTAGAAGGGGGCGAGCAGTACTTC.

The CDR3: CASRLHTGELFF. DNA of the CDR3: TGTGCCAGCAGACTTCACACCGGGGAGCTGTTTTTT. This chain joins TRBV2 and TRBJ2-2; D unresolved. Trimming removed 6 bases from V and 3 bases from J, with 5 bases in between. The CDR3 sequence is 12 residues long. Germline CDR1 is SNHLY and CDR2 is FYNNEI.

This clonotype came up a few times. The chain combines TRBV11-2 with TRBJ2-6; TRBD2 agrees at 11 bases. Germline-derived CDR1 and CDR2 are SGHAT and FQNNGV. The CDR3 is 21 residues long. Losses at the gene ends were 3 bases for V and 5 bases for J; bases not matched to a gene: 18. The CDR3 region is CASSLTLRGSSGRIRANVLTF. DNA for the CDR3: TGTGCCAGCAGCTTGACACTGCGGGGATCTAGCGGGAGGATCAGGGCCAACGTCCTGACTTTC.

This clonotype was detected only once. The CDR3 region has the DNA TGTGCCAGCAGCTCACCTCTAGCGGCGGCCCAGTACTTC. This sequence encodes CASSSPLAAAQYF. The rearrangement links TRBV7-6 to TRBJ2-5; the match to TRBD2 covers 7 bases. This CDR3 contains 13 residues. V was clipped by 4 bases and J by 9 bases; unmatched bases: 8. Looked up from germline, CDR1 is SGHVS and CDR2 is FNYEAQ.

The V and J genes are TRBV5-1 and TRBJ2-5, with D possibly being TRBD1 (5 bases). Trimming removed 2 bases from V and 5 bases from J, with 13 bases in between. Germline V lookup: CDR1 SGHRS, CDR2 YFSETQ. The CDR3 totals 14 residues. The CDR3 DNA follows: TGCGCCAGCAGCTTTGGAGCAGGGATGGAGACCCAGTACTTC. This encodes CASSFGAGMETQYF.

This clonotype was seen a handful of times. This sequence joins TRBV3-1 and TRBJ1-2, with unresolved D. The germline V gene has CDR1 LGHDT and CDR2 YNNKEL (reference sequence). Trimming took off 0 bases at V and 7 bases at J, with 18 bases between the two ends. The CDR3 has 16 residues. In DNA form, the CDR3 reads TGTGCCAGCAGCCAAGATCACACCGGGAAACGAGGTGGCTACACCTTC. It encodes CASSQDHTGKRGGYTF.

The gene calls are TRBV20-1 and TRBJ1-6, with 10 bases aligning to TRBD1. With V trimmed by 5 bases and J by 7 bases, 8 bases remained unmatched. In germline, CDR1 is DFQATT, CDR2 SNEGSKA (reference sequence). The CDR3 runs 15 residues. The CDR3 DNA follows: TGCAGTGCTGAGATTTCGGGACAGGGGAATTCACCCCTCCACTTT. Translated: CSAEISGQGNSPLHF.

There are many counts of this clonotype. The rearrangement links TRBV29-1 to TRBJ2-1; 9 nucleotides align to TRBD1. After removal of 5 bases from V and 7 bases from J, the junction contained 9 bases not matched to a gene. CDR3 size: 14 residues. Germline CDR1 and CDR2: SQVTM and ANQGSEA. The CDR3 nucleotides are TGCAGCGTTCAAGGCGGGACAGGGTCGAATGAGCAGTTCTTC. Its protein is CSVQGGTGSNEQFF.

Judged by abundance, this clonotype is medium-sized. The chain is built from TRBV5-1 and TRBJ1-6; D uncertain. V lost 2 bases and J lost 0, with 15 bases in between. This CDR3 contains 18 residues. Germline-derived CDR1 and CDR2 are SGHRS and YFSETQ. The CDR3 loop reads CASSFGPPRDSYNSPLHF. For the CDR3, the DNA is TGCGCCAGCAGCTTTGGTCCACCCCGAGACTCCTATAATTCACCCCTCCACTTT.

A few counts support this clonotype. V is TRBV6-4 and J is TRBJ2-6; 8 bases are a match to TRBD1. The trim removed 0 bases at V and 2 bases at J, leaving 0 bases unmatched. Per germline, CDR1 MRHNA and CDR2 SNTAGT. CDR3 size: 16 residues. The CDR3 spells CASSDSTGAGANVLTF. The CDR3, as DNA: TGTGCCAGCAGTGACTCGACAGGGGCTGGGGCCAACGTCCTGACTTTC.

This clonotype has only a few counts. The rearrangement joins TRBV5-1 to TRBJ2-3; 8 bases line up with TRBD2. The length of the CDR3 is 15 residues. CDR1 and CDR2 from the germline V gene are SGHRS and YFSETQ. With 2 bases clipped from V and 5 bases from J, the junction kept 7 bases outside the gene matches. The CDR3 DNA reads TGCGCCAGCAGCTTACCTAGCGGGTTGGTAGATACGCAGTATTTT. This translates into CASSLPSGLVDTQYF.

This clonotype appeared once. The gene calls are TRBV4-1 and TRBJ2-1; 9 nucleotides align to TRBD2. This CDR3 spans 14 amino acids. Germline lookup yields CDR1 MGHRA and CDR2 YSYEKL. Trimming at V came to 2 bases and at J to 6 bases, leaving 2 bases not matched to a gene. The CDR3 nucleotides read TGCGCCAGCAGCCAACAACTAGCGGGCAATGAGCAGTTCTTC. Its translation is CASSQQLAGNEQFF.

This clonotype was seen a few times. The chain recombines TRBV4-3 with TRBJ2-1; 7 bases fit TRBD1. Germline assignment: CDR1 LGHNA and CDR2 YSLEER. V was clipped by 3 bases and J by 4 bases; unmatched bases: 9. The length of the CDR3 is 16 residues. The CDR3 nucleotides are TGCGCCAGCAGCCAGGAGACAGGGCCTATTTACAATGAGCAGTTCTTC. This encodes CASSQETGPIYNEQFF.

This chain uses TRBV12-3 or TRBV12-4 with TRBJ2-3; TRBD2 matches at 14 bases. The V segment lost 1 base and the J segment 0 bases; nucleotides outside the gene matches: 6. This CDR3 contains 19 residues. CDR3 nucleotides: TGTGCCAGCAGTTTAGGAGGTGGGACTAGCGGGGGAAGCACAGATACGCAGTATTTT. This encodes CASSLGGGTSGGSTDTQYF.

This clonotype has only a few counts. The chain links TRBV4-3 to TRBJ2-5, with TRBD2 matching 10 bases. This CDR3 comprises 19 residues. Germline values: CDR1 LGHNA, CDR2 YSLEER. With 3 bases clipped from V and 2 bases from J, the junction kept 15 bases outside the gene matches. CDR3 in amino acids: CASSHLGTSAYHKQETQYF. Written as DNA, the CDR3 is TGCGCCAGCAGCCACCTTGGGACTAGCGCATACCATAAACAAGAGACCCAGTACTTC.

V is TRBV20-1 and J is TRBJ1-1, with D possibly TRBD1 on 6 matching bases. Trimming shortened V by 6 bases and J by 0 bases, and 14 bases separated the two germline ends. Germline values: CDR1 DFQATT, CDR2 SNEGSKA (reference sequence). The CDR3 consists of 14 residues. The CDR3 region has the DNA TGCAGTGCCCCCACAGGGCGGCTGAACACTGAAGCTTTCTTT. Translating gives CSAPTGRLNTEAFF.

The V and J genes are TRBV4-3 and TRBJ1-1; D is ambiguous. The CDR3 sequence is 15 residues long. In germline, CDR1 is LGHNA, CDR2 YSLEER. The V end lost 0 bases, the J end lost 2 bases, and 10 bases lay between the germline ends. CDR3 in DNA: TGCGCCAGCAGCCAAGACAGTATAGGAAACACTGAAGCTTTCTTT. This encodes CASSQDSIGNTEAFF.